One sample yielded the 30 T cell receptor beta chains listed below, sequenced in a study of CD8 T cells in ankylosing spondylitis. Via MiXCR, TCRdb re-called the 5' RACE reads, giving one row per CDR3 protein. Among roughly 35,000 distinct CDR3 sequences listed, approximately 15% were seen once. Sequencing was done on a sample of blood. These TCRs come from a male donor with ankylosing spondylitis or in good health (not recorded which).

This clonotype was seen repeatedly, ten times or more. V gene TRBV28 combines with J gene TRBJ2-3; 10 bases match TRBD2. Trimming cost V 7 bases and J 0 bases; bases outside gene matches: 4. CDR3 length: 15 residues. Germline V gene lookup returns CDR1 MDHEN and CDR2 SYDVKM. CDR3 coding DNA: TGTGCCAGCACCTTGACTAGCGGGAGCACAGATACGCAGTATTTT. Amino acids: CASTLTSGSTDTQYF.

The chain carries TRBV7-9 and TRBJ2-1, with TRBD1 matching over 8 bases. The CDR3 is 15 amino acids. The V and J ends lost 1 base and 5 bases, in that order; junction bases with no gene match: 4. CDR1 and CDR2 (germline): SEHNR, FQNEAQ (reference sequence). The CDR3 is CASSLGTGTDNEQFF. In nucleotides, the CDR3 is TGTGCCAGCAGCTTAGGGACAGGGACAGACAATGAGCAGTTCTTC.

The chain has TRBV24-1 and TRBJ2-3, with 10 bases aligning to TRBD2. The CDR3 covers 14 residues. Per the germline V gene, CDR1 is KGHDR and CDR2 is SFDVKD. J was trimmed by 6 bases and V by 5 bases; bases with no gene match: 4. CDR3 sequence (DNA): TGTGCCACCAGTGCTAGCGGGAGTTGGGATACGCAGTATTTT. Amino acids: CATSASGSWDTQYF.

This clonotype showed up just a few times. V usage is TRBV9 and J usage is TRBJ2-3, with D possibly matching TRBD2 (7 bases). The length of the CDR3 is 16 residues. V dropped 3 bases and J dropped 3 bases, with 17 bases sitting between them. CDR1 is SGDLS and CDR2 is YYNGEE in the germline V gene. DNA for the CDR3: TGTGCCAGCAGCGCAAAACTAGCGCAGGGGACAGATACGCAGTATTTT. As protein: CASSAKLAQGTDTQYF.

This clonotype was seen a few times. This chain connects TRBV5-5 to TRBJ2-6; the D is unclear. The CDR3 consists of 17 residues. CDR1 SGHKS and CDR2 YYEKEE come from the germline V gene (reference sequence). Trimming removed 0 bases at V and 1 base at J, with 11 bases between. The CDR3 region is CASSLVAGKSGANVLTF. CDR3 coding DNA: TGTGCCAGCAGCTTGGTAGCCGGAAAATCTGGGGCCAACGTCCTGACTTTC.

In this sample, this clonotype turned up many times. V usage is TRBV7-2 and J usage is TRBJ2-2, with D possibly called TRBD1 or TRBD2 (5 bases each). The CDR3 has 13 amino acids. Trimming left V 8 bases short and J 0 bases short, with 7 bases between. CDR1 SGHTA and CDR2 FQGNSA come from the germline V gene. This CDR3 is CASRGTNTGELFF. The CDR3 DNA reads TGTGCCAGCCGGGGCACGAACACCGGGGAGCTGTTTTTT.

This clonotype was detected only a few times. The chain carries TRBV27 and TRBJ2-5; no reliable D call. CDR1 is MNHEY and CDR2 is SMNVEV in the germline V gene (reference sequence). The CDR3 covers 13 residues. V gave up 3 bases and J gave up 1 base, with 6 bases separating them. DNA of the CDR3: TGTGCCAGCAGTTTCCTCTCCCAAGAGACCCAGTACTTC. Encoded protein: CASSFLSQETQYF.

The CDR3 DNA reads as TGCGCCAGCACGAGGGGCGCAGACTCTGGGGCCAACGTCCTGACTTTC. Translated: CASTRGADSGANVLTF. The chain links TRBV5-1 to TRBJ2-6, with D perhaps assigned TRBD1 or TRBD2 (5 bases each). The CDR3 runs 16 residues. Trimming took off 6 bases at V and 0 bases at J, with 13 bases between the two ends. Germline CDR1 SGHRS, CDR2 YFSETQ.

This clonotype was seen only a few times. The V gene is TRBV12-3 or TRBV12-4, the J gene TRBJ2-5; D is ambiguous. The CDR3 runs 13 residues. Trimming took off 2 bases at V and 5 bases at J, with 9 bases between the two ends. CDR3 bases: TGTGCCAGCAGTTTAATGTACAGCGAGACCCAGTACTTC. It encodes CASSLMYSETQYF.

The rearrangement uses TRBV20-1 and TRBJ2-4; no firm D call. V was shortened by 6 bases and J by 7 bases, with 13 bases between the two germline ends. Germline loops: CDR1 DFQATT, CDR2 SNEGSKA (reference sequence). The CDR3 totals 12 residues. CDR3 DNA sequence: TGCAGTGCCAACCGGGTTGGTAACATTCAGTACTTC. Translation: CSANRVGNIQYF.

This clonotype was seen a few times. V and J are TRBV15 and TRBJ2-7, with TRBD2 matching over 10 bases. This CDR3 contains 15 residues. The V gene end was trimmed by 3 bases and the J gene end by 2 bases; junction bases not matched to a gene: 4. Germline-derived CDR1 and CDR2 are LNHNV and YYDKDF (reference sequence). The CDR3 sequence is CATSRSSGRAYEQYF. The CDR3 DNA reads as TGTGCCACCAGCAGGTCAAGCGGGAGGGCCTACGAGCAGTACTTC.

This chain uses TRBV2 with TRBJ2-4; D remains ambiguous. CDR1 and CDR2 from the germline V gene are SNHLY and FYNNEI. The CDR3 has 15 amino acids. The V and J ends lost 6 bases and 1 base respectively, with 13 bases between them. The CDR3 loop reads CASRQQISAKNIQYF. The DNA for the CDR3 is TGTGCCAGCAGGCAACAGATCTCGGCCAAAAACATTCAGTACTTC.

This clonotype came up a few times. Written as DNA, the CDR3 is TGTGCCAGCAGTTTCGGACAGGGAAGGGTGTTTTTT. It is translated as CASSFGQGRVFF. The rearrangement uses TRBV3-1 and TRBJ2-2; 8 bases line up with TRBD1. CDR1 is LGHDT, CDR2 YNNKEL, per germline (reference sequence). V lost 6 bases, J lost 15 bases, and 9 bases stayed unmatched. The CDR3 is made up of 12 amino acids.

V usage is TRBV6-5 and J usage is TRBJ2-2; the D is unclear. The V and J ends lost 3 bases and 1 base respectively, with 6 bases between them. This CDR3 contains 14 residues. The germline V gene has CDR1 MNHEY and CDR2 SVGAGI. CDR3: CASSYSLNTGELFF. The CDR3 DNA is TGTGCCAGCAGTTATTCCCTGAACACCGGGGAGCTGTTTTTT.

This clonotype turned up a few times. This rearrangement joins TRBV6-6 to TRBJ2-3, with D tentatively TRBD2 (6 bases). The CDR3 totals 15 residues. Between the trimmed V and J ends, which lost 2 bases and 1 base, there was a span of 10 bases. The germline V gene encodes CDR1 MNHNY and CDR2 SVGAGI (reference sequence). CDR3 bases: TGTGCCAGCAGTTACCGGGCTAGCGGCACAGATACGCAGTATTTT. It translates to CASSYRASGTDTQYF.

The V gene is TRBV6-5, the J gene TRBJ2-3; 7 bases agree with TRBD2. The germline gives CDR1 MNHEY, CDR2 SVGAGI. The ends lost 8 bases at V and 1 base at J; junction bases unmatched: 6. The CDR3 is 14 residues long. The CDR3 loop is CASGQGGGTDTQYF. The CDR3 DNA reads TGTGCCAGCGGTCAGGGAGGGGGCACAGATACGCAGTATTTT.

In DNA form, the CDR3 reads TGTGCCAGCAGTGCGACAGGTCTTGCGGGCAATCAGCCCCAGCATTTT. Translated: CASSATGLAGNQPQHF. This chain joins TRBV25-1 and TRBJ1-5; maybe TRBD1 (6 bases). The CDR3 sequence is 16 residues long. Per the germline V gene, CDR1 is MGHDK and CDR2 is SYGVNS. Trimming took off 4 bases at V and 2 bases at J, with 15 bases between the two ends.

The table lists this clonotype with a few counts. The V gene is TRBV6-5, the J gene TRBJ2-3; 7 bases are a match to TRBD1. Germline V gene lookup returns CDR1 MNHEY and CDR2 SVGAGI. V dropped 6 bases and J dropped 2; count of bases not matched to a gene: 5. The CDR3 is 14 residues long. The CDR3 bases are TGTGCCAGCAGAACGGGACAGCTCACAGATACGCAGTATTTT. It is translated as CASRTGQLTDTQYF.

The chain has TRBV3-1 and TRBJ1-5, with D possibly being TRBD1 (6 bases). Germline V gene data show CDR1 as LGHDT and CDR2 as YNNKEL (reference sequence). This CDR3 contains 14 residues. The V end was cut by 4 bases, the J end by 4 bases, with 11 bases between. CDR3 DNA: TGTGCCAGCAGCCCCGGACAGAGGAATCAGCCCCAGCATTTT. Protein product: CASSPGQRNQPQHF.

This clonotype has more than one count but fewer than ten. The DNA for the CDR3 is TGTGCCAGCAGTACGACAAGGGGCCCGGGAGAGACCCAGTACTTC. It is translated as CASSTTRGPGETQYF. The chain carries TRBV2 and TRBJ2-5; D possibly corresponds to TRBD1 (5 bases). The V and J ends lost 5 bases and 4 bases respectively, with 17 bases between them. CDR1 is SNHLY and CDR2 is FYNNEI in the germline V gene. There are 15 residues in the CDR3. The full variable domain, completed using reference TRBV2 and TRBJ2-5, is EPEVTQTPSHQVTQMGQEVILRCVPISNHLYFYWYRQILGQKVEFLVSFYNNEISEKSEIFDDQFSVERPDGSNFTLKIRSTKLEDSAMYFCASSTTRGPGETQYFGPGTRLLVL.

V usage is TRBV12-3 or TRBV12-4 and J usage is TRBJ2-2; either TRBD1 or TRBD2 may fit D (5 bases each). This CDR3 is built from 14 residues. V lost 4 bases and J 1 base, leaving 7 bases between the germline ends. CDR3 in DNA: TGTGCCAGCAGTTCGGGGCTGAACACCGGGGAGCTGTTTTTT. Translating it yields CASSSGLNTGELFF.

This clonotype was observed a handful of times. The V and J genes are TRBV5-1 and TRBJ2-2; D possibly corresponds to TRBD2 (5 bases). Looked up from germline, CDR1 is SGHRS and CDR2 is YFSETQ. CDR3 length: 16 amino acids. V gave up 0 bases and J gave up 6 bases, with 15 bases separating them. CDR3 residues: CASSLAYSGIAGELFF. In DNA form, the CDR3 reads TGCGCCAGCAGCTTGGCCTACTCGGGGATCGCCGGGGAGCTGTTTTTT.

This clonotype was seen a handful of times. V is TRBV4-1 and J is TRBJ2-7; D unclear. CDR1 and CDR2 from the germline V gene are MGHRA and YSYEKL. Trimming removed 0 bases from V and 4 bases from J, with 4 bases in between. The CDR3 is 12 amino acids. CDR3 sequence (DNA): TGCGCCAGCAGCCAAGATGGGTACGAGCAGTACTTC. The encoded protein is CASSQDGYEQYF.

The gene calls are TRBV4-1 and TRBJ2-5; possibly TRBD2 for D (6 bases). V was clipped by 2 bases and J by 5 bases, with 12 bases between them. This CDR3 contains 14 residues. Per the germline V gene, CDR1 is MGHRA and CDR2 is YSYEKL. CDR3 coding DNA: TGCGCCAGCAGCCAAAGACCAGGGAGGGAGACCCAGTACTTC. It is translated as CASSQRPGRETQYF.

The chain links TRBV11-2 to TRBJ2-2; D may be TRBD1 (5 bases). CDR1 is SGHAT and CDR2 is FQNNGV in the germline V gene. This CDR3 contains 16 residues. V dropped 3 bases and J dropped 7 bases, with 18 bases sitting between them. The CDR3 nucleotides read TGTGCCAGCAGCTTCTTTTTGGCAGGGTCGTTCGGGGAGCTGTTTTTT. It is translated as CASSFFLAGSFGELFF.

The V and J genes are TRBV12-3 or TRBV12-4 and TRBJ2-2, with D perhaps matching TRBD1 (5 bases). Trimming cost V 3 bases and J 7 bases, with 12 bases left between them. The CDR3 is made up of 14 amino acids. CDR3 region: CASSFNSGIGELFF. The CDR3 bases are TGTGCCAGCAGTTTTAACTCAGGGATCGGGGAGCTGTTTTTT.

This clonotype has just a few counts. The V and J genes are TRBV20-1 and TRBJ2-1; D unresolved. Germline V gives CDR1 DFQATT, CDR2 SNEGSKA (reference sequence). V dropped 3 bases and J dropped 15 bases, with 15 bases sitting between them. The CDR3 has 11 residues. The CDR3, as DNA: TGCAGTGCTAGCCTCAGGTTCTTGCTGTTCTTC. Amino acid sequence: CSASLRFLLFF.

This clonotype was seen a handful of times. V usage is TRBV30 and J usage is TRBJ2-1; 7 bases are shared with TRBD2. The length of the CDR3 is 15 residues. Trimming took 5 bases from V and 9 from J; bases not matched to a gene: 16. CDR1 is GTSNPN and CDR2 is SVGIG in the germline V gene (reference sequence). In nucleotides, the CDR3 is TGTGCCTGGGGGTTAGCGGGCCAGGGCCGGGGTGAGCAGTTCTTC. Translated: CAWGLAGQGRGEQFF.

The V call is TRBV29-1, the J call TRBJ2-1; D unresolved. From germline, CDR1 is SQVTM and CDR2 ANQGSEA. V dropped 5 bases and J dropped 5 bases, with 7 bases sitting between them. The CDR3 sequence is 11 residues long. CDR3 bases: TGCAGCGTTCGTATCGACAATGAGCAGTTCTTC. It codes for CSVRIDNEQFF.

V gene TRBV4-3 combines with J gene TRBJ2-2; either TRBD1 or TRBD2 may supply D (5 bases each). This CDR3 comprises 16 residues. The V end lost 1 base, the J end lost 4 bases, and 13 bases lay between the germline ends. Germline CDR1 and CDR2: LGHNA and YSLEER. The CDR3 bases are TGCGCCAGCAGCCAAGGGGACGGGATGGCCACCGGGGAGCTGTTTTTT. It is translated as CASSQGDGMATGELFF.